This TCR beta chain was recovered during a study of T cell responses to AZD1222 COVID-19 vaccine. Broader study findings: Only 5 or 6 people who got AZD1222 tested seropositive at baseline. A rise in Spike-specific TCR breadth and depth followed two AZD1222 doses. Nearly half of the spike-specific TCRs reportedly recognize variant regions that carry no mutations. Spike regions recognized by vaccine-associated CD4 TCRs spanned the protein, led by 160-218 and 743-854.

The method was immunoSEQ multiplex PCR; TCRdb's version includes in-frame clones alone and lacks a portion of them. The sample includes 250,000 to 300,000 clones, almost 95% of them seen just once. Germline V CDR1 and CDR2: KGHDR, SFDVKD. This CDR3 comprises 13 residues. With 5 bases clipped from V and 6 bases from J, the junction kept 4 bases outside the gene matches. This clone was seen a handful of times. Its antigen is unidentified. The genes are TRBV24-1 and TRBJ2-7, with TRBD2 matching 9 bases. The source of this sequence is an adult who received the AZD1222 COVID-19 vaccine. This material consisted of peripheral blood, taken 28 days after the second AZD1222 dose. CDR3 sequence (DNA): TGTGCCACCAGTGGGGGACTAGCCGGCGAGCAGTACTTC. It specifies CATSGGLAGEQYF.